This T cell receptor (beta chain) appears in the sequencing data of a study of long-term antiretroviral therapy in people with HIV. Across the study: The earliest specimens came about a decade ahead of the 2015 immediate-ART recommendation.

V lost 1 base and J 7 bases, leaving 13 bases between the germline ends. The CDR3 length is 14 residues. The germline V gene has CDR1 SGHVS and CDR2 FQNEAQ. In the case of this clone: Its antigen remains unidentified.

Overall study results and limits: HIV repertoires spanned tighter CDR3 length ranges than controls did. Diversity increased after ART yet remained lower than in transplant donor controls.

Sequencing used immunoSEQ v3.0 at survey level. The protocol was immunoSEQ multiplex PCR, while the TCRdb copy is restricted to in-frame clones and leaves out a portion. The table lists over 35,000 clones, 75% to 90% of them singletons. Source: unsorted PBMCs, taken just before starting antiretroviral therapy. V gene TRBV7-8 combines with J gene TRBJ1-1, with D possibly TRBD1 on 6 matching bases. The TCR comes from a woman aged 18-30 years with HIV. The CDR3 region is CASSLEGGLVEAFF. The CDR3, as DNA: TGTGCCAGCAGCTTAGAGGGGGGGCTGGTTGAAGCTTTCTTT.